The 20 T cell receptor beta chains listed next were all sequenced from one sample in a study of spatial heterogeneity in lung cancer. TCRdb reprocessed the 5' RACE reads with MiXCR, giving one entry per CDR3 protein. The sample includes around 4,200 distinct CDR3 sequences, roughly 9.6% seen only once; the top ten take less than 8%. The time point: sample taken at primary tumor resection. The sample in question was normal lung tissue next to the tumor, obtained at surgery. The receptors were sampled from a female donor with early-stage non-small cell lung cancer.

The sample holds a few counts of this clonotype. The genes are TRBV7-8 and TRBJ2-5, with no clear D. Germline V CDR1 and CDR2: SGHVS, FQNEAQ. The CDR3 has 14 amino acids. V lost 0 bases, J lost 5 bases, and 10 bases lay in between. CDR3 loop: CASSLAVGSETQYF. The CDR3 DNA sequence: TGTGCCAGCAGCTTAGCGGTCGGCTCTGAGACCCAGTACTTC.

Within the sample, this clonotype is medium-sized (0.01 to 0.1%). V and J are TRBV20-1 and TRBJ2-7, with 14 nucleotides matching TRBD2. The CDR3 is made up of 17 amino acids. The trim removed 5 bases at V and 3 bases at J, leaving 12 bases unmatched. Germline V CDR1 and CDR2: DFQATT, SNEGSKA (reference sequence). DNA of the CDR3: TGCAGTGCTCGCCCCGGGACTAGCGGGGGCCCTGGCTACGAGCAGTACTTC. This codes for CSARPGTSGGPGYEQYF.

The chain has TRBV19 and TRBJ2-1; the match to TRBD2 covers 13 bases. The germline V gene has CDR1 LNHDA and CDR2 SQIVND (reference sequence). The ends lost 1 base at V and 6 bases at J; junction bases unmatched: 0. There are 15 residues in the CDR3. The CDR3 coding sequence is TGTGCCAGTAGTATAGGGACTAGCGGGAGCAATGAGCAGTTCTTC. Protein: CASSIGTSGSNEQFF.

This clonotype is deemed medium-sized. The chain combines TRBV7-2 with TRBJ2-5; unclear D gene. The CDR3 length is 16 residues. CDR1 is SGHTA and CDR2 is FQGNSA in the germline V gene. V was trimmed by 5 bases and J by 5 bases, leaving 21 bases between them. This CDR3 is CASSPPSTPDTETQYF. The CDR3 nucleotides read TGTGCCAGCAGCCCCCCGTCCACGCCCGACACGGAGACCCAGTACTTC. Together with reference TRBV7-2 and TRBJ2-5, the CDR3 gives the full variable domain: GAGVSQSPSNKVTEKGKDVELRCDPISGHTALYWYRQSLGQGLEFLIYFQGNSAPDKSGLPSDRFSAERTGGSVSTLTIQRTQQEDSAVYLCASSPPSTPDTETQYFGPGTRLLVL.

The rearrangement uses TRBV18 and TRBJ2-7; D unresolved. CDR1 is KGHSH, CDR2 LQKENI, per germline. The CDR3 covers 14 residues. Trimming stripped 0 bases from V and 3 bases from J, with 9 bases between. As DNA, the CDR3 is TGTGCCAGCTCACCACCCGGGCCCAACTACGAGCAGTACTTC. Translating gives CASSPPGPNYEQYF.

This clonotype occurred a few times. CDR3 loop: CASSQTAIMNTEAFF. As DNA, the CDR3 is TGCGCCAGCAGCCAGACAGCGATTATGAACACTGAAGCTTTCTTT. The chain links TRBV4-1 to TRBJ1-1; D possibly corresponds to TRBD1 (5 bases). The CDR3 loop spans 15 amino acids. V was trimmed by 3 bases and J by 0 bases, leaving 11 bases between them. Per the germline V gene, CDR1 is MGHRA and CDR2 is YSYEKL.

This clonotype was observed a few times. This sequence joins TRBV19 and TRBJ2-3; no clear D. V was trimmed by 3 bases and J by 4 bases, leaving 11 bases between them. CDR3 length equals 14 residues. The germline CDR1 and CDR2 sequences are LNHDA and SQIVND (reference sequence). Written as DNA, the CDR3 is TGTGCCAGTAGTATTGGCCGGGTCCCAGATACGCAGTATTTT. Protein product: CASSIGRVPDTQYF.

This clonotype appeared many times. The V call is TRBV7-2, the J call TRBJ2-2, with TRBD2 matching over 9 bases. V dropped 2 bases and J dropped 5; count of bases not matched to a gene: 6. This CDR3 has 16 residues. CDR1 SGHTA and CDR2 FQGNSA come from the germline V gene. The CDR3 region has the DNA TGTGCCAGCAGCTTACCGGCACTAGCGGGTACCGGGGAGCTGTTTTTT. Translation: CASSLPALAGTGELFF.

The chain employs TRBV11-2 and TRBJ2-1; D not certain. Germline-derived CDR1 and CDR2 are SGHAT and FQNNGV. V was clipped by 1 base and J by 6 bases, with 13 bases between them. This CDR3 is 15 amino acids long. As DNA, the CDR3 is TGTGCCAGCAGCTTAGTGTACGTGGAAGGCAATGAGCAGTTCTTC. Translating gives CASSLVYVEGNEQFF.

This clonotype is termed medium-sized. The chain links TRBV18 to TRBJ2-7; D possibly corresponds to TRBD1 (6 bases). Germline CDR1 reads KGHSH; CDR2 reads LQKENI. The CDR3 loop spans 15 amino acids. V was clipped by 3 bases and J by 1 base, with 13 bases between them. CDR3 region: CASSPSQGISYEQYF. The CDR3 DNA sequence: TGTGCCAGCTCACCGAGCCAGGGGATATCCTACGAGCAGTACTTC.

By sample share, this clonotype is medium-sized. The chain recombines TRBV30 with TRBJ2-7; D is possibly TRBD2 (5 bases). The V end lost 1 base, the J end lost 4 bases, and 5 bases lay between the germline ends. The CDR3 loop spans 11 amino acids. From germline, CDR1 is GTSNPN and CDR2 SVGIG (reference sequence). CDR3 nucleotides: TGTGCCTGGAGTGAGCGGTACGAGCAGTACTTC. Translation gives CAWSERYEQYF.

The DNA for the CDR3 is TGTGCCAGCAGCCCCCCCTTCGACTGGGGACTAGCGGGAGCATACGAGCAGTACTTC. It yields the protein CASSPPFDWGLAGAYEQYF. The genes are TRBV7-2 and TRBJ2-7, with TRBD2 matching over 14 bases. V shed 5 bases and J 4 bases; nucleotides not matched to a gene: 16. CDR3 length: 19 residues. Germline V CDR1 and CDR2: SGHTA, FQGNSA.

The gene calls are TRBV6-1 and TRBJ2-5, with 13 positions matching TRBD2. Germline CDR1 reads MNHNS; CDR2 reads SASEGT. The V gene end was trimmed by 6 bases and the J gene end by 4 bases; junction bases not matched to a gene: 2. The CDR3 spans 14 residues. The CDR3 protein is CASRRLAGGETQYF. CDR3 DNA: TGTGCCAGCAGAAGACTAGCGGGGGGAGAGACCCAGTACTTC.

This clonotype was seen repeatedly, ten times or more. This rearrangement joins TRBV20-1 to TRBJ2-5; 14 positions match TRBD2. J was trimmed by 2 bases and V by 5 bases; bases with no gene match: 13. CDR3 size: 18 residues. Germline CDR1 is DFQATT and CDR2 is SNEGSKA (reference sequence). CDR3 sequence: CSAERPGLAGAIQETQYF. In DNA, the CDR3 is TGCAGTGCTGAGCGACCGGGACTAGCGGGGGCAATTCAAGAGACCCAGTACTTC.

In this sample, this clonotype is medium-sized. The chain couples TRBV3-1 to TRBJ2-1; the D gene is possibly TRBD2 (6 bases). The germline V gene has CDR1 LGHDT and CDR2 YNNKEL (reference sequence). This CDR3 has 16 residues. V was cut by 3 bases and J by 7 bases, with 19 bases left in between. The CDR3 DNA sequence: TGTGCCAGCAGCCACAAGGTAGCGGCCTTCCCTAATGAGCAGTTCTTC. Translated, it gives CASSHKVAAFPNEQFF.

This chain uses TRBV6-2 or TRBV6-3 with TRBJ2-3; tentatively, D is TRBD1 (6 bases). Germline V CDR1 and CDR2: MNHEY, SVGEGT. Trimming removed 8 bases from V and 10 bases from J, with 16 bases in between. The CDR3 sequence is 12 residues long. DNA of the CDR3: TGTGCCAGCGACACAGGGATGACGGCGCAGTATTTT. Translation: CASDTGMTAQYF.

This clonotype was observed at least ten times. V gene TRBV29-1 combines with J gene TRBJ2-7, with TRBD1 matching 7 bases. Germline trimming cut 6 bases from V and 6 bases from J; bases unmatched to any gene: 11. The germline V gene has CDR1 SQVTM and CDR2 ANQGSEA. The CDR3 has 13 residues. Here the CDR3 reads CSVATDRAGEQYF. In DNA form, the CDR3 reads TGCAGCGTCGCTACTGACAGGGCGGGCGAGCAGTACTTC.

This clonotype was detected many times. The rearrangement joins TRBV29-1 to TRBJ2-5; no clear D gene. V dropped 4 bases and J dropped 4 bases, with 7 bases sitting between them. The V gene's germline CDR1 is SQVTM and CDR2 ANQGSEA. The CDR3 totals 11 residues. CDR3 sequence reads: CSVVLGETQYF. CDR3 DNA: TGCAGCGTTGTTTTAGGAGAGACCCAGTACTTC.

This clonotype was seen only a few times. The chain combines TRBV30 with TRBJ2-3, with a possible D match to TRBD2 (5 bases). This CDR3 spans 13 amino acids. Trimming took 7 bases from V and 2 from J, leaving 13 bases between them. The germline gives CDR1 GTSNPN, CDR2 SVGIG (reference sequence). The CDR3 DNA sequence: TGTGCCTATGCGGAGCGGACCACAGATACGCAGTATTTT. Protein: CAYAERTTDTQYF.

By share, this clonotype counts as medium-sized. This sequence joins TRBV30 and TRBJ1-5; D is unresolved. This CDR3 comprises 16 residues. Germline CDR1 GTSNPN, CDR2 SVGIG (reference sequence). Trimming removed 0 bases from V and 5 bases from J, with 17 bases in between. CDR3 coding DNA: TGTGCCTGGAGTGTACCTGGGCCAGGCGGGGATCAGCCCCAGCATTTT. It translates to CAWSVPGPGGDQPQHF.